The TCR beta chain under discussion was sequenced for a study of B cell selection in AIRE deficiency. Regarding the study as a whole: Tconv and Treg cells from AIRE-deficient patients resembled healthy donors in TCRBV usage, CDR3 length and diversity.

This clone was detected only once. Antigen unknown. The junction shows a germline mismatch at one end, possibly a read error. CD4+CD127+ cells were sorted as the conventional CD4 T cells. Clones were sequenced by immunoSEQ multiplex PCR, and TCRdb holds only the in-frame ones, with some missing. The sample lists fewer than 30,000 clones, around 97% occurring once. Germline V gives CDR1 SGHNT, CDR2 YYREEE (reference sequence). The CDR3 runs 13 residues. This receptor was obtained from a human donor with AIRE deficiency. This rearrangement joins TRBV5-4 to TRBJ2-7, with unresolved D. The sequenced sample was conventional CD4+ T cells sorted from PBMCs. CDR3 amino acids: CASSPPFSYEQHF. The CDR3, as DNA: TGTGCCAGCAGCCCCCCCTTTTCCTACGAGCAGCACTTC.